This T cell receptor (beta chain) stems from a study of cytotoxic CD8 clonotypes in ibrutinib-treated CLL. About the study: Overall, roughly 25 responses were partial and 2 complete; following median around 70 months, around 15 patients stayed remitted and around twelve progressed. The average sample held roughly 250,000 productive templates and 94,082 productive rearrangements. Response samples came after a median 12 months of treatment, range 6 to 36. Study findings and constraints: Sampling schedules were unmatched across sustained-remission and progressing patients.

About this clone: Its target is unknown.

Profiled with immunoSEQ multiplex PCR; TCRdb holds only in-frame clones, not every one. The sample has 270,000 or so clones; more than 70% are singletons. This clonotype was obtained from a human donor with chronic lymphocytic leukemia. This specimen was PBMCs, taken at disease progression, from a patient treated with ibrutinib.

The CDR3 region is CASSLPPLAGNTIYF. CDR3 coding DNA: TGCGCCAGCAGCTTGCCTCCGCTGGCTGGAAACACCATATATTTT. V gene TRBV5-1 combines with J gene TRBJ1-3, with D unresolved. Trimming stripped 1 base from V and 2 bases from J, with 10 bases between. The CDR3 has 15 residues. Germline V lookup: CDR1 SGHRS, CDR2 YFSETQ.